The 9 T cell receptor delta chains below were found in one sample sequenced in a study of gamma-delta chains in newborns, infants, children. TCRdb reanalysed the reads with CATT. The data show about 5,000 delta-chain clones, about 2.9% seen once. What was sequenced was blood. These receptors came from a child who was a newborn, infant or young child, either healthy, febrile or measles-vaccinated (not recorded which).

As regards this clone: A far bigger clonotype differs at one base, so this is likely a read error. Other DNA sequences of this sample code for an identical CDR3. The chain employs TRDV2 and TRDJ3, with D maybe TRDD3 (5 bases). The CDR3 length is 18 residues. CDR1 is GEAIGNYY and CDR2 is EKD in the germline V gene. CDR3: CACDTAWISSWDTRQMFF. CDR3 nucleotides: TGTGCCTGTGACACCGCCTGGATAAGCTCCTGGGATACCCGACAGATGTTTTTC.

As concerns this clone: With a far larger clone one base away, a read error is the likely cause. This same CDR3 is encoded by further DNA sequences in the sample. J is TRDJ2 and V is TRDV2; TRDD3 matches at 10 bases. Germline CDR1 and CDR2: GEAIGNYY and EKD. This CDR3 spans 18 amino acids. V was pared by 0 bases and J by 2 bases, with 8 bases of the junction left unmatched. The CDR3 region is CACDTGGGIRALTAQLFF. DNA for the CDR3: TGTGCCTGTGACACCGGCGGGGGGATACGCGCCTTGACAGCACAACTCTTCTTT.

On this clone itself: This may stem from a read error, because a much larger clone lies one nucleotide away. At the DNA level, this CDR3 is encoded by other sequences in the same sample as well. The rearrangement links TRDV2 to TRDJ3; 7 bases match TRDD3. CDR3 length: 20 residues. Germline values: CDR1 GEAIGNYY, CDR2 EKD. In nucleotides, the CDR3 is TGTGCCTGTGACACACCGGGCTGGGGGCTAAGCTCCTGGGACACCCGCCAGATGTTTTTC. This sequence encodes CACDTPGWGLSSWDTRQMFF.

This clone appeared a few times. The TCRdb protein comes from a much larger clone and disagrees with this DNA's translation at residue 10, likely due to a read error; the protein given here is derived from the DNA. The chain joins TRDV2 to TRDJ3; 9 bases match TRDD3. Per germline, CDR1 GEAIGNYY and CDR2 EKD. The CDR3 is 17 amino acids. Here the CDR3 reads CACDILGDSRDTRQMFF. The CDR3 DNA reads TGTGCCTGTGACATACTGGGGGACTCCCGGGACACCCGACAGATGTTTTTC.

With regard to this clone: The protein TCRdb lists belongs to a much larger clone and differs from this DNA's translation at residue 4, which points to a read error; the protein shown is made from the DNA. J is TRDJ3 and V is TRDV2, with D perhaps matching TRDD2 (5 bases). CDR1 is GEAIGNYY, CDR2 EKD, per germline. The CDR3 loop spans 17 amino acids. The ends were cut back, 5 bases at V and 0 bases at J, with 13 bases in the middle. The CDR3 coding sequence is TGTGCCTGTGCCCCCTACGGTAGCTCCTGGGACACCCGACAGATGTTTTTC. Its protein is CACAPYGSSWDTRQMFF.

In its sample, this clone was seen a few times. The protein in TCRdb stems from a much larger clone and differs at residue 6 from this DNA's translation, likely a read error; here the protein is translated from the DNA. CDR3 nucleotide sequence: TGTGCCTGTGACATAATGGGGGATAATTTGACAGCACAACTCTTCTTT. It encodes CACDIMGDNLTAQLFF. The chain combines TRDV2 with TRDJ2; 9 bases fit TRDD3. The ends lost 2 bases at V and 1 base at J; junction bases unmatched: 4. CDR3 length: 16 amino acids. CDR1 and CDR2 (germline): GEAIGNYY, EKD.

In the case of this clone: This sequence is one base from a far larger clone and is likely a read error. The chain is built from TRDV2 and TRDJ2, with 12 bases aligning to TRDD3. Germline assignment: CDR1 GEAIGNYY and CDR2 EKD. The CDR3 totals 19 residues. The CDR3 coding sequence is TGTGCCTGTGACACGGTTACTGGGGGATACAGCGGTTTGGCAGCACAACTCTTCTTT. Translated: CACDTVTGGYSGLAAQLFF.

A remark on this clone: Only one base separates this from a far larger clonotype, so it likely reflects a read error. This sample also contains other DNA sequences that code for the same CDR3. The chain couples TRDV2 to TRDJ3, with 9 nucleotides matching TRDD3. The CDR3 has 18 amino acids. The germline V gene encodes CDR1 GEAIGNYY and CDR2 EKD. For the CDR3, the DNA is TGTGCCTGTGACACCTGGGGGATAAGCTCCTGGGACACCCGACAGATGTTCTTC. Translating gives CACDTWGISSWDTRQMFF.

This clone has more than one count but fewer than ten. A far larger clone lies a single base away; this is likely a read error. The J gene is TRDJ3, the V gene TRDV2; 13 nucleotides line up with TRDD3. The CDR3 loop spans 21 amino acids. Germline CDR1 and CDR2: GEAIGNYY and EKD. Unmatched junction bases numbered 9, after V lost 2 bases and J lost 0 bases. CDR3 in amino acids: CACDNVLGDTRSSWDTRQMFF. The CDR3 coding sequence is TGTGCCTGTGACAATGTACTGGGGGATACGCGCAGCTCCTGGGACACCCGACAGATGTTTTTC.